Below are 7 T cell receptor beta chains sequenced from a single sample in a study of T cell changes during pregnancy in multiple sclerosis. Profiled with immunoSEQ multiplex PCR; TCRdb holds only in-frame clones, not every one. The table has 70,000 to 100,000 clones, just under 95% seen once; the top ten hold roughly 1%. The specimen comprised peripheral blood, sampled in the first trimester of pregnancy. The receptor set was obtained from a female donor with multiple sclerosis, enrolled in a pregnancy study.

This chain connects TRBV6-5 to TRBJ2-3; TRBD2 is a possible D gene (6 bases). V gave up 2 bases and J gave up 3 bases, with 9 bases separating them. The germline V gene has CDR1 MNHEY and CDR2 SVGAGI. The CDR3 runs to 14 residues. The chain's CDR3 is CASSYGAGTDTQYF. The CDR3 DNA follows: TGTGCCAGCAGTTACGGGGCGGGAACAGATACGCAGTATTTT.

The chain is built from TRBV9 and TRBJ1-3; D call uncertain. Trimming shortened V by 4 bases and J by 3 bases, and 5 bases separated the two germline ends. The CDR3 length is 12 residues. In germline, CDR1 is SGDLS, CDR2 YYNGEE. The CDR3 DNA reads TGTGCCAGCAGCCACAGTGGAAACACCATATATTTT. Its translation is CASSHSGNTIYF.

This chain joins TRBV19 and TRBJ2-5; D call uncertain. Germline V lookup: CDR1 LNHDA, CDR2 SQIVND (reference sequence). The V and J ends lost 6 bases and 3 bases respectively, with 14 bases between them. The CDR3 runs to 14 residues. The CDR3 nucleotides read TGTGCCAGTAGAGCAGGCAAGAGAGAAGAGACCCAGTACTTC. Translation: CASRAGKREETQYF.

This chain joins TRBV9 and TRBJ1-6; TRBD1 agrees at 9 bases. CDR1 SGDLS and CDR2 YYNGEE come from the germline V gene. Germline trimming cut 3 bases from V and 7 bases from J; bases unmatched to any gene: 8. The CDR3 length is 16 residues. The CDR3 is CASSADSGQGNSPLHF. The CDR3 DNA is TGTGCCAGCAGCGCAGATTCCGGACAGGGGAATTCACCCCTCCACTTT.

The CDR3 DNA follows: TGTGCCAGCAGCGGACCGGGGACAGGGGCGGCTCAGCCCCAGCATTTT. This codes for CASSGPGTGAAQPQHF. V and J are TRBV7-9 and TRBJ1-5; 10 bases map to TRBD1. The CDR3 consists of 16 residues. Germline-derived CDR1 and CDR2 are SEHNR and FQNEAQ (reference sequence). V was clipped by 5 bases and J by 6 bases; unmatched bases: 10.

The chain employs TRBV19 and TRBJ2-2; 16 positions match TRBD2. The ends lost 6 bases at V and 9 bases at J; junction bases unmatched: 10. This CDR3 contains 17 residues. From germline, CDR1 is LNHDA and CDR2 SQIVND (reference sequence). For the CDR3, the DNA is TGTGCCAGTAGAACCGGGACTAGCGGGAGGGCCACACGGGAGCTGTTTTTT. Amino acids: CASRTGTSGRATRELFF.

The V gene is TRBV12-5, the J gene TRBJ2-7, with D maybe TRBD2 (6 bases). V gave up 4 bases and J gave up 5 bases, with 15 bases separating them. Germline assignment: CDR1 LGHNT and CDR2 FRNRAP. The CDR3 extends over 14 amino acids. Here the CDR3 reads CASGSRLGGNEQYF. The CDR3, as DNA: TGTGCTAGTGGTTCCAGATTAGGCGGGAACGAGCAGTACTTC.